This TCR beta chain was identified during a study of shared clonotypes between healthy human individuals. An assay was performed, and its level was deep. Some clones are missing from TCRdb's copy, which holds only in-frame ones; the method was immunoSEQ multiplex PCR. The sample records some 790,000 clones, just under 75% being singletons. The CDR3 is 15 amino acids. V trimming: 2 bases; J trimming: 6 bases; junction bases outside the gene matches: 10. Germline CDR1 ENHRY, CDR2 SYGVKD. Participating donors were healthy, HIV-negative adults free of recent acute infections or vaccinations. Study-wide findings and caveats: Few donors limited the genetic and exposure-history diversity represented.

Concerning this clone itself: The antigen remains unidentified.

The sequence was collected from a woman in her twenties or thirties in good health. The chain is built from TRBV10-3 and TRBJ2-7, with 7 bases lining up with TRBD2. Input material: memory CD4+ T cells sorted from blood. Subset in this sample: CD45RA-negative fraction. CDR3 nucleotide sequence: TGTGCCATCAGTGAGCCTAGCGGTTCGGTTAGCGAGCAGTACTTC. This sequence encodes CAISEPSGSVSEQYF.